This TCR beta chain was identified during a study of cytotoxic CD8 clonotypes in ibrutinib-treated CLL. Across the study: The authors obtained response samples at a median of about 13 months of treatment, range 6 to 36.

V gave up 5 bases and J gave up 3 bases, with 9 bases separating them. CDR1 is MDHEN, CDR2 SYDVKM, per germline. The length of the CDR3 is 13 residues. The data were produced by immunoSEQ multiplex PCR, yet TCRdb's version contains in-frame clones alone and is incomplete. Seen here are about 160,000 clones, 70% to 85% observed once, and the top ten hold around 4.5%. The TCR comes from a human donor with chronic lymphocytic leukemia. The chain recombines TRBV28 with TRBJ2-3; D gene uncertain. This material consisted of PBMCs, taken after 24 months of ibrutinib treatment. The CDR3 sequence: CASSAATTDTQYF. Written as DNA, the CDR3 is TGTGCCAGCAGTGCCGCCACGACAGATACGCAGTATTTT.